This T cell receptor (beta chain) was identified in a study of T cells in Graves' hyperthyroidism and ophthalmopathy. About the research overall: Blood was drawn when the patient was first diagnosed and still untreated.

Concerning this clonotype: Its antigen is undetermined.

RNA transcripts were the template for amplifying TCR beta CDR3 regions. Researchers ran a first-round RT-PCR on the TCR CDR3 using the HTBI primer set. Via MiXCR, TCRdb re-called the multiplex PCR reads, giving one row per CDR3 protein. The sample records about 640,000 distinct CDR3 sequences, 20% being singletons. CDR1 and CDR2 from the germline V gene are SEHNR and FQNEAQ (reference sequence). V dropped 0 bases and J dropped 6; count of bases not matched to a gene: 7. CDR3 length: 16 residues. Whole-study findings and limits: Model-based prediction identified ophthalmopathy a median roughly six months prior to its onset.

V is TRBV7-9 and J is TRBJ1-4; 7 nucleotides agree with TRBD1. The receptor was isolated from a man aged 25 to 45 with Graves' ophthalmopathy. Sequences were obtained from blood. The CDR3 region has the DNA TGTGCCAGCAGCTTAGCCGGGACAGCAGAGTATGAAAAACTGTTTTTT. Protein: CASSLAGTAEYEKLFF.